The 31 T cell receptor beta chains presented below share a single source sample, sequenced in a study of neoadjuvant nivolumab and ipilimumab in lung cancer. The protocol was immunoSEQ multiplex PCR, while the TCRdb copy is restricted to in-frame clones and leaves out a portion. This sample has roughly 20,000 clones, with roughly 80% found just once. This specimen consisted of tumor tissue, obtained after neoadjuvant nivolumab, alone or with ipilimumab, at or shortly before surgery. The receptors were gathered from an adult with non-small cell lung cancer.

The gene calls are TRBV18 and TRBJ2-2; D unclear. Germline values: CDR1 KGHSH, CDR2 LQKENI. This CDR3 has 14 residues. V was cut by 0 bases and J by 4 bases, with 6 bases left in between. The CDR3 DNA is TGTGCCAGCTCACCACCGTTTTTCACCGGGGAGCTGTTTTTT. Translation gives CASSPPFFTGELFF.

This chain connects TRBV10-2 to TRBJ1-5; D call uncertain. CDR3 length: 14 amino acids. The germline V gene has CDR1 WSHSY and CDR2 SAAADI. The V and J ends lost 8 bases and 3 bases respectively, with 14 bases between them. Written as DNA, the CDR3 is TGCGCCAGCGGTAGTACAGTAGTCAATCAGCCCCAGCATTTT. Its protein product is CASGSTVVNQPQHF.

The rearrangement uses TRBV7-9 and TRBJ2-1, with 9 positions matching TRBD2. CDR3 size: 16 residues. Germline CDR1 reads SEHNR; CDR2 reads FQNEAQ (reference sequence). Trimming cost V 1 base and J 1 base; bases outside gene matches: 2. CDR3 nucleotides: TGTGCCAGCAGCTTAGGTAGCGGGGGTTCCTACAATGAGCAGTTCTTC. Its translation: CASSLGSGGSYNEQFF.

The chain employs TRBV7-2 and TRBJ1-5; 8 bases are a match to TRBD1. Trimming removed 6 bases from V and 0 bases from J; junction bases left unmatched: 4. The germline CDR1 and CDR2 sequences are SGHTA and FQGNSA. There are 15 residues in the CDR3. CDR3 residues: CASSHQGASNQPQHF. CDR3 bases: TGTGCCAGCAGTCATCAGGGGGCTAGCAATCAGCCCCAGCATTTT.

This chain connects TRBV5-6 to TRBJ2-7, with 10 positions matching TRBD1. The V and J ends lost 0 bases and 2 bases, in that order; junction bases with no gene match: 5. CDR3 size: 16 residues. CDR1 and CDR2 (germline): SGHDT, YYEEEE. The CDR3 coding sequence is TGTGCCAGCAGCTTGGTGGGACAGGGGACAACCTACGAGCAGTACTTC. Encoded protein: CASSLVGQGTTYEQYF.

V usage is TRBV6-5 and J usage is TRBJ2-7; 10 positions agree with TRBD1. The V gene end was trimmed by 5 bases and the J gene end by 0 bases; junction bases not matched to a gene: 4. Germline loops: CDR1 MNHEY, CDR2 SVGAGI. This CDR3 has 15 residues. CDR3 bases: TGTGCCAGCAGTAGCCGGGACAGGGGCTCCTACGAGCAGTACTTC. Its protein product is CASSSRDRGSYEQYF.

Only one count was recorded for this clone. J is TRBJ2-6 and V is TRBV10-2, with D tentatively TRBD1 (6 bases). The V end lost 6 bases, the J end lost 2 bases, and 11 bases lay between the germline ends. Germline V gives CDR1 WSHSY, CDR2 SAAADI. CDR3 size: 15 residues. The CDR3 reads CASRNTGTGANVLTF. The CDR3, as DNA: TGCGCCAGCAGAAATACAGGGACTGGGGCCAACGTCCTGACTTTC.

The chain links TRBV5-1 to TRBJ1-1; 7 nucleotides align to TRBD1. Germline V lookup: CDR1 SGHRS, CDR2 YFSETQ. The junction had 13 bases not matched to a gene; V was cut back by 7 bases and J by 4 bases. This CDR3 has 15 amino acids. The CDR3 protein is CASWPRDSRRTEAFF. The CDR3 DNA follows: TGCGCCAGCTGGCCCCGGGACAGTCGGCGCACTGAAGCTTTCTTT.

This clone rates as medium-sized. The gene calls are TRBV7-2 and TRBJ1-5; 10 nucleotides agree with TRBD1. This CDR3 is 15 amino acids long. The J segment lost 4 bases and the V segment lost 5 bases, leaving 5 bases of the junction unmatched. CDR1 and CDR2 from the germline V gene are SGHTA and FQGNSA. In DNA form, the CDR3 reads TGTGCCAGCAGCCCTCCGGGACAGGGGAATCAGCCCCAGCATTTT. Amino acids: CASSPPGQGNQPQHF.

Only a few counts were recorded for this clone. V is TRBV7-9 and J is TRBJ1-3, with D perhaps matching TRBD1 (6 bases). The CDR3 is 15 amino acids. Germline V gene data show CDR1 as SEHNR and CDR2 as FQNEAQ (reference sequence). Trimming took off 1 base at V and 1 base at J, with 8 bases between the two ends. The CDR3 protein is CASSLGGRSGNTIYF. The CDR3 DNA sequence: TGTGCCAGCAGCTTAGGGGGGCGGTCTGGAAACACCATATATTTT.

The chain recombines TRBV5-6 with TRBJ1-2, with a tentative D call TRBD1 (6 bases). The V end lost 5 bases, the J end lost 3 bases, and 11 bases lay between the germline ends. The CDR3 sequence is 13 residues long. Germline-derived CDR1 and CDR2 are SGHDT and YYEEEE. The CDR3, as DNA: TGTGCCAGCAGAGGACAGTCCCACTATGGCTACACCTTC. It specifies CASRGQSHYGYTF.

The chain couples TRBV7-2 to TRBJ1-1; TRBD1 matches at 10 bases. The V gene's germline CDR1 is SGHTA and CDR2 FQGNSA. This CDR3 has 15 amino acids. V lost 4 bases, J lost 6 bases, and 8 bases stayed unmatched. CDR3 region: CASSSDRGRVSEAFF. CDR3 in DNA: TGTGCCAGCAGCTCAGACAGGGGGCGCGTCTCTGAAGCTTTCTTT.

The chain combines TRBV7-9 with TRBJ1-1; TRBD1 is a possible D gene (5 bases). The length of the CDR3 is 13 residues. The germline CDR1 and CDR2 sequences are SEHNR and FQNEAQ (reference sequence). V dropped 4 bases and J dropped 4 bases, with 10 bases sitting between them. The CDR3 region is CASSSPGGTEAFF. The CDR3 DNA follows: TGTGCCAGCAGCTCCCCTGGGGGCACTGAAGCTTTCTTT.

The chain combines TRBV4-3 with TRBJ2-7, with D possibly being TRBD1 (5 bases). Germline V gene lookup returns CDR1 LGHNA and CDR2 YSLEER. The CDR3 consists of 15 residues. Trimming pared 1 base from V and 0 bases from J, leaving 10 bases between. The CDR3 DNA reads as TGCGCCAGCAGCCAAGGTCTACAGGTCTCCTACGAGCAGTACTTC. It codes for CASSQGLQVSYEQYF.

This chain uses TRBV10-3 with TRBJ1-1; the D gene is possibly TRBD1 (5 bases). This CDR3 is 14 amino acids long. Trimming stripped 7 bases from V and 2 bases from J, with 14 bases between. The V gene's germline CDR1 is ENHRY and CDR2 SYGVKD. CDR3 nucleotide sequence: TGTGCCATCACCGTCTCCCAGGGAAACACTGAAGCTTTCTTT. It encodes CAITVSQGNTEAFF.

V and J are TRBV2 and TRBJ1-5, with no clear D. V was pared by 7 bases and J by 6 bases, with 13 bases between. The CDR3 has 13 residues. The V gene's germline CDR1 is SNHLY and CDR2 FYNNEI. The CDR3 nucleotides read TGTGCCAGCACGGACCCAGGCACTCAGCCCCAGCATTTT. The encoded protein is CASTDPGTQPQHF.

The CDR3 is CASSKLGGDTEAFF. CDR3 DNA: TGTGCCAGCAGTAAACTCGGGGGGGACACTGAAGCTTTCTTT. The chain carries TRBV9 and TRBJ1-1; tentative D call: TRBD1 (5 bases). The CDR3 has 14 amino acids. Germline values: CDR1 SGDLS, CDR2 YYNGEE. Trimming pared 5 bases from V and 3 bases from J, leaving 14 bases between.

The CDR3 nucleotides read TGTGCCAGCTCAGCGGGACGGCTTAATGAAAAACTGTTTTTT. Amino acid sequence: CASSAGRLNEKLFF. The chain couples TRBV18 to TRBJ1-4; D possibly corresponds to TRBD1 (5 bases). This CDR3 spans 14 amino acids. V was trimmed by 5 bases and J by 4 bases, leaving 11 bases between them. Germline V gene lookup returns CDR1 KGHSH and CDR2 LQKENI.

This CDR3 reads CASNKHRGNYEQYF. CDR3 nucleotide sequence: TGTGCCAGCAATAAACACAGGGGAAACTACGAGCAGTACTTC. The chain has TRBV6-5 and TRBJ2-7; 7 bases align to TRBD1. This CDR3 region has 14 residues. The junction had 9 bases not matched to a gene; V was cut back by 7 bases and J by 3 bases. The germline V gene encodes CDR1 MNHEY and CDR2 SVGAGI.

The gene calls are TRBV5-1 and TRBJ2-1; D gene ambiguous. This CDR3 has 15 residues. V lost 4 bases, J lost 8 bases, and 19 bases lay in between. The germline V gene encodes CDR1 SGHRS and CDR2 YFSETQ. This CDR3 is CASSPSDWVRDEQFF. DNA for the CDR3: TGCGCCAGCAGCCCGTCTGACTGGGTGCGAGATGAGCAGTTCTTC.

This clone has just one count. The chain joins TRBV6-5 to TRBJ2-7; TRBD1 aligns across 10 bases. Germline lookup yields CDR1 MNHEY and CDR2 SVGAGI. J was trimmed by 0 bases and V by 7 bases; bases with no gene match: 3. This CDR3 has 14 residues. The CDR3 DNA follows: TGTGCCAGCAAGAGGACAGGGGGCTCCTACGAGCAGTACTTC. It codes for CASKRTGGSYEQYF.

CDR3 protein: CASSRDSNSYEQYF. In DNA form, the CDR3 reads TGTGCCAGCAGCCGAGACAGCAACTCCTACGAGCAGTACTTC. The gene calls are TRBV5-5 and TRBJ2-7; D may be TRBD1 (5 bases). CDR3 length: 14 amino acids. Per germline, CDR1 SGHKS and CDR2 YYEKEE (reference sequence). V was trimmed by 4 bases and J by 0 bases, leaving 11 bases between them.

This chain connects TRBV7-9 to TRBJ1-4, with D hard to call. V lost 5 bases and J lost 0, with 4 bases in between. Germline CDR1 and CDR2: SEHNR and FQNEAQ (reference sequence). This CDR3 has 13 residues. The CDR3 sequence: CASSESTNEKLFF. The CDR3 DNA reads as TGTGCCAGCAGCGAATCAACTAATGAAAAACTGTTTTTT.

This clone has more than one count but fewer than ten. V and J are TRBV6-6 and TRBJ2-3; TRBD2 might be the D (5 bases). The CDR3 runs 14 residues. Germline CDR1 MNHNY, CDR2 SVGAGI (reference sequence). V lost 6 bases, J lost 1 base, and 11 bases lay in between. CDR3 DNA: TGTGCCAGCAGCTCTTGGCGGGGCACAGATACGCAGTATTTT. Residues: CASSSWRGTDTQYF.

This chain connects TRBV7-9 to TRBJ2-5; D ambiguous. This CDR3 has 15 residues. Trimming took off 5 bases at V and 1 base at J, with 14 bases between the two ends. Germline V gives CDR1 SEHNR, CDR2 FQNEAQ (reference sequence). CDR3 DNA sequence: TGTGCCAGCAGCCCGAGACTCGACCTCCAAGAGACCCAGTACTTC. This gives the protein CASSPRLDLQETQYF.

The chain couples TRBV6-5 to TRBJ1-2, with 7 bases identical to TRBD1. The V gene's germline CDR1 is MNHEY and CDR2 SVGAGI. The CDR3 is made up of 14 amino acids. Trimming took 4 bases from V and 4 from J; bases not matched to a gene: 6. DNA of the CDR3: TGTGCCAGCAGTTTCCGGACAGGCATCTATGGCTACACCTTC. This encodes CASSFRTGIYGYTF.

The V gene is TRBV7-9, the J gene TRBJ2-7, with D tentatively TRBD1 (5 bases). V dropped 6 bases and J dropped 4 bases, with 22 bases sitting between them. The CDR3 sequence is 16 residues long. Germline CDR1 SEHNR, CDR2 FQNEAQ (reference sequence). CDR3 sequence: CASSRKGRTLNYEQYF. The CDR3 DNA is TGTGCCAGCAGTAGGAAGGGGCGGACCTTAAATTACGAGCAGTACTTC.

The chain links TRBV7-2 to TRBJ2-2; D unclear. Per the germline V gene, CDR1 is SGHTA and CDR2 is FQGNSA. The CDR3 sequence is 15 residues long. Trimming left V 4 bases short and J 4 bases short, with 13 bases between. CDR3 sequence reads: CASSSTLVGTGELFF. CDR3 in DNA: TGTGCCAGCAGCTCTACCTTAGTGGGCACCGGGGAGCTGTTTTTT.

The genes are TRBV6-5 and TRBJ2-2; TRBD1 matches 7 bases. From germline, CDR1 is MNHEY and CDR2 SVGAGI. CDR3 length equals 15 residues. Unmatched junction bases numbered 5, after V lost 0 bases and J lost 7 bases. DNA of the CDR3: TGTGCCAGCAGTTACTCGAACAGGGGAGACGGGGAGCTGTTTTTT. This translates into CASSYSNRGDGELFF.

This sequence joins TRBV5-1 and TRBJ2-2; no clear D. V lost 0 bases and J lost 1, with 7 bases in between. Germline-derived CDR1 and CDR2 are SGHRS and YFSETQ. The CDR3 has 15 amino acids. The chain's CDR3 is CASSLAGRNTGELFF. The CDR3 region has the DNA TGCGCCAGCAGCTTGGCGGGCAGGAACACCGGGGAGCTGTTTTTT.

The chain is built from TRBV6-5 and TRBJ1-6; D not resolved. V lost 5 bases, J lost 14 bases, and 16 bases lay in between. This CDR3 has 13 residues. Germline lookup yields CDR1 MNHEY and CDR2 SVGAGI. The CDR3 loop reads CASSHQPGQALHF. The DNA for the CDR3 is TGTGCCAGCAGTCACCAGCCCGGGCAGGCCCTCCACTTT.